A single sample is the source of the 32 T cell receptor delta chains below, sequenced in a study of human gamma delta and Vdelta1 T cells. TCRdb fed the PCR reads into CATT to redo clone calling. The sample yields about 820 delta-chain clones, more than 15% seen once. Specimen: Vdelta1 gamma-delta T cells from blood. All receptors come from a human donor in good health.

On this clone: A far larger clone is one nucleotide away, so this likely arose from a read error. Other DNA sequences in the sample encode the same CDR3. The gene calls are TRDV1 and TRDJ1; tentatively, D is TRDD1 (6 bases). Germline CDR1 TSWWSYY, CDR2 QGS. V shed 2 bases and J shed 0 bases, with 52 bases lying between them. CDR3 length: 29 amino acids. The CDR3 sequence is CALGENSLVLGPPLGPKIASVAYTDKLIF. The CDR3 DNA sequence: TGTGCTCTTGGGGAAAATTCGCTGGTCTTAGGTCCTCCGCTGGGTCCCAAAATAGCCTCAGTAGCCTACACCGATAAACTCATCTTT.

By share, this clone ranks as medium-sized. The chain combines TRDV1 with TRDJ1; 10 nucleotides line up with TRDD3. Germline V gives CDR1 TSWWSYY, CDR2 QGS. The length of the CDR3 is 21 residues. The V and J ends lost 3 bases and 2 bases, in that order; junction bases with no gene match: 21. CDR3 sequence: CALGDRSHGPSGWGITDKLIF. The CDR3 DNA follows: TGTGCTCTTGGGGACCGGTCCCACGGACCGTCGGGCTGGGGGATAACCGATAAACTCATCTTT.

Notes on this clone: Possible read error: a much larger clone is one base away. The same CDR3 also results from other DNA sequences found in this sample. This rearrangement joins TRDV1 to TRDJ1; 8 positions agree with TRDD3. From germline, CDR1 is TSWWSYY and CDR2 QGS. The CDR3 totals 22 residues. The junction had 21 bases not matched to a gene; V was cut back by 0 bases and J by 0 bases. This CDR3 is CALGELGAPPVLGGTYTDKLIF. The CDR3 DNA reads as TGTGCTCTTGGGGAACTCGGGGCGCCCCCAGTACTGGGGGGCACATACACCGATAAACTCATCTTT.

This clone is termed medium-sized. The genes are TRDV1 and TRDJ1; perhaps TRDD2 as D (6 bases). V was cut by 4 bases and J by 7 bases, with 31 bases left in between. CDR1 and CDR2 from the germline V gene are TSWWSYY and QGS. The CDR3 runs to 19 residues. CDR3 bases: TGTGCTCTTGGGGTTTCCCCGCGCTCCTACGGGGGTGGGGTGGGTAAACTCATCTTT. Its protein is CALGVSPRSYGGGVGKLIF.

By its share, this clone is large. The chain couples TRDV1 to TRDJ1; unclear D gene. CDR3 size: 21 residues. Germline loops: CDR1 TSWWSYY, CDR2 QGS. V was clipped by 2 bases and J by 0 bases, with 28 bases between them. In DNA form, the CDR3 reads TGTGCTCTTGGGGAATTAACACATTTTACGATCCGGGACCACTACACCGATAAACTCATCTTT. Translating gives CALGELTHFTIRDHYTDKLIF.

This clone was seen a handful of times. The chain joins TRDV1 to TRDJ1; either TRDD2 or TRDD3 may supply D (9 bases each). The CDR3 runs to 27 residues. CDR1 is TSWWSYY and CDR2 is QGS in the germline V gene. Between the trimmed V and J ends, which lost 0 bases and 0 bases, there was a span of 44 bases. This CDR3 reads CALGELALYPAFLPFGGDTSYTDKLIF. CDR3 DNA sequence: TGTGCTCTTGGGGAACTAGCACTGTACCCAGCCTTCCTACCCTTTGGGGGGGATACCTCCTACACCGATAAACTCATCTTT.

For this clone: A far larger clone differs by one base, so this is likely a read error. The chain uses TRDV1 and TRDJ1; D gene ambiguous. The CDR3 has 15 residues. Deletions cut 0 bases from V and 3 bases from J, with 11 bases between. Germline V gene lookup returns CDR1 TSWWSYY and CDR2 QGS. The CDR3 reads CALGELDGKADKLIF. The CDR3, as DNA: TGTGCTCTTGGGGAACTAGACGGTAAGGCCGATAAACTCATCTTT.

There are a few counts of this clone. The V and J genes are TRDV1 and TRDJ1; 12 bases match TRDD3. CDR1 TSWWSYY and CDR2 QGS come from the germline V gene. The CDR3 runs 25 residues. V gave up 4 bases and J gave up 0 bases; unmatched junction bases: 30. In DNA, the CDR3 is TGTGCTCTTGGGGTAAAGAATTACCTAGGCCTTCCTGGGGGATACGCGGGAACATACACCGATAAACTCATCTTT. This sequence encodes CALGVKNYLGLPGGYAGTYTDKLIF.

This clone is termed medium-sized. V and J are TRDV1 and TRDJ1; 8 bases align to TRDD2. Germline CDR1 reads TSWWSYY; CDR2 reads QGS. V lost 6 bases, J lost 0 bases, and 27 bases stayed unmatched. The CDR3 covers 22 residues. CDR3 amino acids: CALGLPIPAPYWFTLYTDKLIF. The CDR3 DNA follows: TGTGCTCTTGGCCTTCCTATCCCGGCCCCATACTGGTTTACCCTGTACACCGATAAACTCATCTTT.

The chain employs TRDV1 and TRDJ1; 9 bases align to TRDD3. Germline CDR1 TSWWSYY, CDR2 QGS. V was clipped by 0 bases and J by 0 bases; unmatched bases: 32. The CDR3 has 26 residues. The CDR3 DNA follows: TGTGCTCTTGGGGAACTGTTCCCCCATAGTTACGAGTGGTGTGCCGGGGGATACCCCCACACCGATAAACTCATCTTT. Amino acid sequence: CALGELFPHSYEWCAGGYPHTDKLIF.

This clone has just a few counts. V and J are TRDV1 and TRDJ1; no clear D gene. Trimming left V 4 bases short and J 3 bases short, with 6 bases between. The germline V gene encodes CDR1 TSWWSYY and CDR2 QGS. The CDR3 spans 12 residues. CDR3 bases: TGTGCTCTTGGGGCCCCGTCCGATAAACTCATCTTT. Protein sequence: CALGAPSDKLIF.

This clone was picked up a small number of times. The protein TCRdb lists belongs to a much larger clone and differs from this DNA's translation at residue 6, which points to a read error; the protein shown is made from the DNA. The gene calls are TRDV1 and TRDJ1; maybe TRDD3 (6 bases). The V end lost 4 bases, the J end lost 5 bases, and 23 bases lay between the germline ends. Germline CDR1 is TSWWSYY and CDR2 is QGS. CDR3 length: 17 residues. CDR3 in DNA: TGTGCTCTTGGGGTCTCTTCGAAAAGTACTGGGTTGGATAAACTCATCTTT. This translates into CALGVSSKSTGLDKLIF.

This clone was counted only a few times. A far larger clone is just one base off, so this is likely a read error. Other DNA sequences in the sample encode the same CDR3. This sequence joins TRDV1 and TRDJ1; TRDD3 aligns across 9 bases. With V trimmed by 9 bases and J by 1 base, 21 bases remained unmatched. CDR3 length equals 19 residues. Looked up from germline, CDR1 is TSWWSYY and CDR2 is QGS. The CDR3 region has the DNA TGTGCTCTCGACCAAGGGTCCGGGGGATACCTAAAGAGCACCGATAAACTCATCTTT. Its protein is CALDQGSGGYLKSTDKLIF.

This clone was detected a few times. This may arise from a read error, as a much more abundant clone is one base away. The chain carries TRDV1 and TRDJ1; 11 bases are shared with TRDD3. Germline values: CDR1 TSWWSYY, CDR2 QGS. The CDR3 runs to 25 residues. CDR3 in amino acids: CALGERTSYTLYWGIGWVDTDKHIF. CDR3 bases: TGTGCTCTTGGGGAACGGACTTCCTACACCCTGTACTGGGGGATAGGCTGGGTAGACACCGATAAACACATCTTT.

This clone counts as medium-sized. The V gene is TRDV1, the J gene TRDJ1; D call uncertain. Trimming left V 2 bases short and J 0 bases short, with 10 bases between. CDR1 and CDR2 from the germline V gene are TSWWSYY and QGS. The CDR3 loop spans 15 amino acids. CDR3 amino acids: CALGECPPNTDKLIF. The DNA for the CDR3 is TGTGCTCTTGGGGAATGTCCCCCAAACACCGATAAACTCATCTTT.

This clone has only a few counts. The V gene is TRDV1, the J gene TRDJ1; tentative D call: TRDD3 (6 bases). V shed 1 base and J shed 7 bases, with 16 bases lying between them. This CDR3 is 15 amino acids long. Germline V gives CDR1 TSWWSYY, CDR2 QGS. CDR3 sequence: CALGEQTKRGTKLIF. In DNA, the CDR3 is TGTGCTCTTGGGGAACAGACCAAAAGGGGGACTAAACTCATCTTT.

This clone is labeled medium-sized (0.01 to 0.1%). J is TRDJ1 and V is TRDV1; 9 positions match TRDD3. Germline V gene lookup returns CDR1 TSWWSYY and CDR2 QGS. V was clipped by 1 base and J by 0 bases; unmatched bases: 18. The CDR3 loop spans 21 amino acids. The CDR3 nucleotides are TGTGCTCTTGGGGAACCCGAAGCTGGGGGATTTATAGAAAGGTACACCGATAAACTCATCTTT. This sequence encodes CALGEPEAGGFIERYTDKLIF.

This clone was observed a handful of times. V is TRDV1 and J is TRDJ1, with 7 bases matching TRDD3. This CDR3 spans 21 amino acids. Looked up from germline, CDR1 is TSWWSYY and CDR2 is QGS. V shed 1 base and J 0 bases; nucleotides not matched to a gene: 20. The CDR3 region is CALGEPLPRLGVGANTDKLIF. In nucleotides, the CDR3 is TGTGCTCTTGGGGAACCACTTCCCCGTCTGGGGGTGGGGGCTAACACCGATAAACTCATCTTT.

This clone was detected only a few times. Given a much more abundant clone one base away, this may be a read error. V is TRDV1 and J is TRDJ1, with 10 bases identical to TRDD3. The CDR3 runs to 22 residues. Trimming removed 2 bases from V and 2 bases from J; junction bases left unmatched: 23. Germline-derived CDR1 and CDR2 are TSWWSYY and QGS. CDR3 sequence reads: CALGEGAFPDTPLGDFTDKLIF. For the CDR3, the DNA is TGTGCTCTTGGGGAAGGGGCCTTCCCCGATACCCCACTGGGGGATTTTACCGATAAACTCATCTTT.

Comment on this clone: The sample carries other DNA sequences with the same CDR3. The chain recombines TRDV1 with TRDJ1; D could derive from TRDD2 or TRDD3 (6 bases each). There are 25 residues in the CDR3. V lost 4 bases to trimming and J lost 0 bases, with 42 bases between them. Germline loops: CDR1 TSWWSYY, CDR2 QGS. The CDR3 loop reads CALGGEPQFLFGDRPRKPYTDKLIF. In nucleotides, the CDR3 is TGTGCTCTTGGGGGTGAGCCTCAGTTCCTATTTGGGGATCGGCCGAGGAAACCATACACCGATAAACTCATCTTT.

This clone was counted between two and nine times. TCRdb has a much larger clone's protein, which differs at residue 14 from the translation of this DNA, likely because of a read error; what is shown is the protein translated from the DNA. V is TRDV1 and J is TRDJ1; possibly TRDD3 for D (6 bases). The V gene lost 4 bases and the J gene lost 9 bases, with 27 bases spanning the gap. CDR1 and CDR2 (germline): TSWWSYY, QGS. CDR3 length: 17 amino acids. CDR3 DNA sequence: TGTGCTCTTGGGGTCCCTTCGAAAAGTACTGGGTTGGATGAACTCATCTTT. Translated, it gives CALGVPSKSTGLDELIF.

The genes are TRDV1 and TRDJ1; 8 bases are a match to TRDD3. From germline, CDR1 is TSWWSYY and CDR2 QGS. The CDR3 is 19 amino acids. J gave up 3 bases and V 0 bases, and 15 bases lay outside the gene matches. DNA of the CDR3: TGTGCTCTTGGGGAACTATTGGATCGTACTGGGGGGAGAGCCGATAAACTCATCTTT. It translates to CALGELLDRTGGRADKLIF.

This clone occurred a few times. The chain has TRDV1 and TRDJ1, with 9 bases lining up with TRDD3. The CDR3 length is 16 residues. Per the germline V gene, CDR1 is TSWWSYY and CDR2 is QGS. V gave up 2 bases and J gave up 8 bases; unmatched junction bases: 12. In nucleotides, the CDR3 is TGTGCTCTTGGGGAAACCTACGACTGGGGGACCCCCAAACTCATCTTT. Its translation: CALGETYDWGTPKLIF.

This rearrangement joins TRDV1 to TRDJ1; the D gene is possibly TRDD3 (6 bases). This CDR3 is 17 amino acids long. With 0 bases removed from V and 2 bases from J, the gap between germline ends came to 16 bases. Germline V lookup: CDR1 TSWWSYY, CDR2 QGS. CDR3: CALGELTAPLGTDKLIF. CDR3 bases: TGTGCTCTTGGGGAACTAACAGCACCTCTGGGGACCGATAAACTCATCTTT.

This clone was found a few times. The chain is built from TRDV1 and TRDJ1; D may be TRDD3 (5 bases). The germline CDR1 and CDR2 sequences are TSWWSYY and QGS. The CDR3 covers 18 residues. Trimming removed 2 bases from V and 2 bases from J, with 21 bases in between. The CDR3 region has the DNA TGTGCTCTTGGGGAAATGGGTCAAGTCGGGGACTATACCGATAAACTCATCTTT. Protein sequence: CALGEMGQVGDYTDKLIF.

Turning to this clone: A much larger clone differs from this one at a single base, so this may be a read error. J is TRDJ1 and V is TRDV1, with 9 bases identical to TRDD3. V lost 5 bases to trimming and J lost 4 bases; unmatched junction nucleotides: 35. CDR3 size: 24 residues. CDR1 TSWWSYY and CDR2 QGS come from the germline V gene. CDR3 coding DNA: TGTGCTCTTGGGAACGGAGCCCCGAGCCCCGGGGATACGCGTGGGGTCAGGATCCGCGATAAACTCATCTTT. Protein product: CALGNGAPSPGDTRGVRIRDKLIF.

The sample holds a few counts of this clone. This DNA's translation differs at residue 5 from TCRdb's protein, which comes from a much larger clone; a read error is likely, and the protein shown is translated from the DNA. The gene calls are TRDV1 and TRDJ1, with 9 bases matching TRDD3. Germline values: CDR1 TSWWSYY, CDR2 QGS. J was trimmed by 1 base and V by 7 bases; bases with no gene match: 19. This CDR3 is built from 19 residues. The CDR3 region has the DNA TGTGCTCTTGACAAAGGGTCCGGGGGATACCTAAAGAGCACCGATAAACTCATCTTT. Encoded protein: CALDKGSGGYLKSTDKLIF.

This clone has more than one count but fewer than ten. The protein held in TCRdb is that of a much larger clone and does not match this DNA's translation at residue 9, likely because of a read error; the protein shown is translated from the DNA. J is TRDJ1 and V is TRDV1, with TRDD3 identical over 9 bases. CDR1 and CDR2 (germline): TSWWSYY, QGS. The CDR3 runs to 23 residues. V lost 0 bases to trimming and J lost 6 bases; unmatched junction nucleotides: 29. The CDR3 DNA sequence: TGTGCTCTTGGGGAACTAAGCGACACGATTTGGCAGGTAAAATCGTGGGGGATAAATAAACTCATCTTT. Translation gives CALGELSDTIWQVKSWGINKLIF.

Note on this clone: A read error is likely here: a far larger clone is one base away. Other DNA sequences within the sample encode an identical CDR3. This rearrangement joins TRDV1 to TRDJ1, with TRDD3 matching 12 bases. The V and J ends lost 1 base and 8 bases, in that order; junction bases with no gene match: 32. Germline CDR1 and CDR2: TSWWSYY and QGS. CDR3 length: 24 residues. CDR3 sequence: CALGEPAAPTVLRRVLGDTQKLIF. In DNA form, the CDR3 reads TGTGCTCTTGGGGAACCAGCAGCGCCCACCGTACTACGAAGAGTACTGGGGGATACTCAGAAACTCATCTTT.

V gene TRAV29/DV5 combines with J gene TRDJ1; TRDD3 matches 7 bases. Germline trimming cut 4 bases from V and 2 bases from J; bases unmatched to any gene: 26. Germline CDR1 and CDR2: NSMFDY and ISSIKDK. CDR3 size: 20 residues. CDR3 sequence (DNA): TGTGCAGCACGTTTTTCGATAGGACTGGGGATTCCAAGTCCTACCGATAAACTCATCTTT. Its protein is CAARFSIGLGIPSPTDKLIF.

By share, this clone ranks as medium-sized. The chain carries TRDV1 and TRDJ1, with TRDD3 matching 10 bases. In germline, CDR1 is TSWWSYY, CDR2 QGS. The CDR3 has 18 amino acids. The ends lost 1 base at V and 0 bases at J; junction bases unmatched: 8. The CDR3 sequence: CALGERGWGIIYTDKLIF. The CDR3 region has the DNA TGTGCTCTTGGGGAACGGGGCTGGGGGATAATCTACACCGATAAACTCATCTTT.

Within the sample, this clone is large. J is TRDJ1 and V is TRDV2; 10 bases line up with TRDD3. Per the germline V gene, CDR1 is GEAIGNYY and CDR2 is EKD. The CDR3 is 20 amino acids. V trimming: 0 bases; J trimming: 4 bases; junction bases outside the gene matches: 19. CDR3: CACDTPPYWGILLYIDKLIF. The DNA of the CDR3 is TGTGCCTGTGACACCCCCCCGTACTGGGGGATCCTATTGTACATCGATAAACTCATCTTT.